This paragraph reports one TCR beta chain. Its antigen remains unidentified. Per-nucleotide qualities are absent, and no much larger clonotype sits a single base away. Per the germline V gene, KGHSH is the CDR1 and LQKENI is the CDR2. The CDR3 runs 13 amino acids, cysteine and phenylalanine included. Just the 39-base CDR3 DNA is kept, in frame starting at base 1. Deletion took 3 bases off V and 4 bases off J, with a span of 9 bases between the germline ends. Collaborating institutions collected whole blood in K2EDTA tubes following their own protocols. Collaborator samples were shipped for TCRbeta analysis as frozen whole blood, isolated PBMCs, or DNA extracted from either sample type. The sample comes from a study of blood T cell repertoires in COVID-19 (dated by TCRdb to 2020 to 2021). About the investigation overall: Collaborator samples came from the United States, Italy and Spain and covered acute and convalescent phases of COVID-19. The material from the prospective study consisted of cDNA or gDNA derived from T cells, B-cell-depleted T cells, or PBMCs. Deeply sampled blood TCRbeta repertoires from subjects exposed to, actively infected with, or recovered from COVID-19 were included in the dataset. The repertoires were made available in a free public database intended to serve as a resource for research on the immune response to SARS-CoV-2. The samples were drawn from two sources: the first 160 participants of the ongoing ImmuneRACE study, and 950 to 1,500 subjects contributed by 6 global collaborators. Sample metadata almost always included a de-identified subject ID, COVID-19 status, age in years and sex. Where available, HLA class I and class II types were taken from metadata supplied by the sample provider and were not determined by assay-based typing.

Points the paper makes about the study in general: The amount of clinical and demographic metadata varied by source and participant and was provided uncurated.

The immunoSEQ Assay, a bias-controlled multiplex PCR, was used to amplify TCRbeta CDR3 regions from genomic DNA. As for the original processing: The number of nucleated cells in each sample was estimated by amplification of reference gene primers within the assay. To quantify the absolute abundance of each unique TCRbeta CDR3 rearrangement, sequence reads were collapsed and filtered. For each sample, productive Simpson clonality was calculated by taking the square root of Simpson's diversity index across productive rearrangements. TCRdb re-hosts the immuneACCESS table, in-frame sequences only. Its copies lack some clones; in the studies checked, an unresolved V gene accounts for under half of them, and the cause for the rest is not known. V and J calls and clone size follow that table, whereas D and trimming were derived from the DNA. In all, the sample holds approximately 24,000 clones, and 82% of those were seen once. About 32% of the sample is taken by the ten largest.

Sequencing input: peripheral blood. The V and J genes are TRBV18 and TRBJ1-1; the D gene lacks a confident call. The sequence derives from a human donor in a cohort sampled during active COVID-19. The DNA sequence follows: TGTGCCAGCTCACCTATGAGAGGCACTGAAGCTTTCTTT. This sequence encodes CASSPMRGTEAFF.